What follows are 10 T cell receptor beta chains derived from one specimen sequenced in a study of shared clonotypes between healthy human individuals. Positive CCR7 selection of CD45RO-negative cells yielded the naive CD8 cells, and terminally differentiated effector memory CD45RA+ cells were excluded. Method: immunoSEQ multiplex PCR; TCRdb's copy keeps in-frame clones and lacks some. Among some 1,900,000 clones listed, over 85% were seen once. Specimen: naive CD8+ T cells sorted from blood. These receptors all come from a young man in good health.

This clone was observed a single time. The V and J genes are TRBV30 and TRBJ1-1; D is unclear. V was pared by 0 bases and J by 6 bases, with 11 bases between. This CDR3 comprises 13 residues. Germline CDR1 GTSNPN, CDR2 SVGIG (reference sequence). In DNA form, the CDR3 reads TGTGCCTGGAGTGTACATGGAATTTCTGAAGCTTTCTTT. Its translation: CAWSVHGISEAFF.

The chain joins TRBV4-3 to TRBJ2-3; no clear D. The CDR3 is made up of 15 amino acids. Between the trimmed V and J ends, which lost 0 bases and 6 bases, there was a span of 13 bases. Per germline, CDR1 LGHNA and CDR2 YSLEER. DNA of the CDR3: TGCGCCAGCAGCCAAGATACGGTAGGGTCGGATACGCAGTATTTT. Amino acid sequence: CASSQDTVGSDTQYF.

The gene calls are TRBV29-1 and TRBJ1-4; TRBD1 might be the D (5 bases). The germline CDR1 and CDR2 sequences are SQVTM and ANQGSEA. Trimming removed 5 bases from V and 7 bases from J, with 14 bases in between. The CDR3 sequence is 13 residues long. CDR3 in DNA: TGCAGCGTTCCAGGGACTGTCAGTGAAAAACTGTTTTTT. This sequence encodes CSVPGTVSEKLFF.

The chain joins TRBV7-2 to TRBJ2-7; D not certain. The CDR3 extends over 13 amino acids. The V end lost 4 bases, the J end lost 0 bases, and 7 bases lay between the germline ends. Per germline, CDR1 SGHTA and CDR2 FQGNSA. CDR3 DNA: TGTGCCAGCAGCTGGACGACCTCCTACGAGCAGTACTTC. It specifies CASSWTTSYEQYF. The full variable domain, completed using reference TRBV7-2 and TRBJ2-7, is GAGVSQSPSNKVTEKGKDVELRCDPISGHTALYWYRQSLGQGLEFLIYFQGNSAPDKSGLPSDRFSAERTGGSVSTLTIQRTQQEDSAVYLCASSWTTSYEQYFGPGTRLTVT.

V gene TRBV4-2 combines with J gene TRBJ2-1; 9 nucleotides align to TRBD2. V dropped 3 bases and J dropped 6; count of bases not matched to a gene: 9. Germline V lookup: CDR1 LGHNA, CDR2 YNFKEQ. There are 16 residues in the CDR3. CDR3 residues: CASSHTLAGVPNEQFF. The CDR3 DNA sequence: TGTGCCAGCAGCCATACTTTAGCGGGGGTTCCCAATGAGCAGTTCTTC.

This clone was detected once. The V call is TRBV7-2, the J call TRBJ2-1; no reliable D call. CDR1 and CDR2 from the germline V gene are SGHTA and FQGNSA. The ends were cut back, 7 bases at V and 4 bases at J, with 5 bases in the middle. CDR3 length equals 11 residues. The CDR3 loop is CASNSYNEQFF. The DNA for the CDR3 is TGTGCCAGCAACTCTTACAATGAGCAGTTCTTC.

The chain carries TRBV5-1 and TRBJ2-7, with 12 bases aligning to TRBD2. Trimming cost V 4 bases and J 5 bases; bases outside gene matches: 7. The CDR3 spans 15 residues. Germline CDR1 SGHRS, CDR2 YFSETQ. CDR3: CASSPLAGGSNEQYF. The CDR3 nucleotides are TGCGCCAGCAGCCCTCTAGCGGGAGGGTCAAACGAGCAGTACTTC.

This sequence joins TRBV6-5 and TRBJ2-3; D may be TRBD2 (6 bases). The CDR3 totals 15 residues. V lost 6 bases and J lost 8, with 21 bases in between. Germline CDR1 MNHEY, CDR2 SVGAGI. The CDR3 here is CASRGALGGLVTQYF. CDR3 coding DNA: TGTGCCAGCAGGGGCGCGCTCGGGGGTCTAGTTACGCAGTATTTT.

The chain has TRBV29-1 and TRBJ2-3; 10 bases agree with TRBD2. Per germline, CDR1 SQVTM and CDR2 ANQGSEA. With V trimmed by 5 bases and J by 5 bases, 4 bases remained unmatched. This CDR3 contains 13 residues. In DNA, the CDR3 is TGCAGCGTTAGCGGGGGGGATGGAGATACGCAGTATTTT. Its translation is CSVSGGDGDTQYF.

Points on this clone: Other DNA sequences in this specimen translate into the identical CDR3. This chain uses TRBV27 with TRBJ2-7, with 9 bases lining up with TRBD2. The V gene's germline CDR1 is MNHEY and CDR2 SMNVEV (reference sequence). The CDR3 is 15 amino acids. V was clipped by 5 bases and J by 2 bases; unmatched bases: 7. The CDR3 loop reads CASSLGAGGTYEQYF. The CDR3 DNA is TGTGCCAGCAGTCTGGGGGCGGGAGGGACCTACGAGCAGTACTTC.